The 13 T cell receptor beta chains below were found in one sample sequenced in a study of cytomegalovirus exposure and HLA in healthy donors. PCR involved 60 Vbeta and 13 Jbeta primers. The repertoire was sequenced with immunoSEQ multiplex PCR; TCRdb's copy has only in-frame clones and lacks some. The sample lists nearly 110,000 clones; approximately 80% were seen once. Input material: PBMCs. The receptors come from a man aged 45-65 years in good health and CMV-seronegative.

The rearrangement joins TRBV11-2 to TRBJ2-5, with 7 bases matching TRBD1. CDR1 is SGHAT, CDR2 FQNNGV, per germline. The CDR3 is 15 amino acids. The junction had 5 bases not matched to a gene; V was cut back by 0 bases and J by 4 bases. This chain's CDR3 is CASSLDRGSLETQYF. The CDR3 DNA reads TGTGCCAGCAGCTTAGACAGGGGGTCCTTAGAGACCCAGTACTTC.

The chain has TRBV2 and TRBJ2-5; 9 bases fit TRBD2. The V gene's germline CDR1 is SNHLY and CDR2 FYNNEI. The junction had 5 bases not matched to a gene; V was cut back by 1 base and J by 5 bases. This CDR3 region has 15 residues. In DNA, the CDR3 is TGTGCCAGCAGTGAAGTGGCGGGGGGGTGGGAGACCCAGTACTTC. Amino acid sequence: CASSEVAGGWETQYF.

The chain employs TRBV28 and TRBJ1-2; 7 nucleotides align to TRBD1. This CDR3 region has 12 residues. The trim removed 2 bases at V and 11 bases at J, leaving 5 bases unmatched. Germline V gene sequence: CDR1 MDHEN, CDR2 SYDVKM. The CDR3 region has the DNA TGTGCCAGCAGTTTAATACGACAGGGTTACACCTTC. Translation: CASSLIRQGYTF.

The genes are TRBV5-1 and TRBJ2-1; 9 nucleotides match TRBD1. Per germline, CDR1 SGHRS and CDR2 YFSETQ. CDR3 length equals 15 residues. V trimming: 3 bases; J trimming: 8 bases; junction bases outside the gene matches: 9. In DNA, the CDR3 is TGCGCCAGCAGCTCCGGGACAGGGTATAGGGATGAGCAGTTCTTC. This codes for CASSSGTGYRDEQFF.

The chain combines TRBV28 with TRBJ1-5; no firm D call. Germline CDR1 MDHEN, CDR2 SYDVKM. Trimming took off 3 bases at V and 4 bases at J, with 7 bases between the two ends. The CDR3 is 13 amino acids. DNA for the CDR3: TGTGCCAGCAGTTTGCCCAGAAATCAGCCCCAGCATTTT. It encodes CASSLPRNQPQHF.

The rearrangement uses TRBV10-2 and TRBJ2-5; D unresolved. The germline V gene encodes CDR1 WSHSY and CDR2 SAAADI. Trimming cost V 3 bases and J 1 base, with 3 bases left between them. The CDR3 length is 12 residues. The CDR3 sequence: CASSDSQETQYF. DNA for the CDR3: TGCGCCAGCAGTGACAGCCAAGAGACCCAGTACTTC.

The chain has TRBV19 and TRBJ1-1, with D possibly being TRBD1 (6 bases). CDR1 is LNHDA, CDR2 SQIVND, per germline (reference sequence). This CDR3 is 14 amino acids long. Trimming took off 4 bases at V and 5 bases at J, with 14 bases between the two ends. The DNA for the CDR3 is TGTGCCAGTAGTAACGGACCGAGGGGGACTGAAGCTTTCTTT. It codes for CASSNGPRGTEAFF.

To note about this clone: A read error may produce the germline difference seen at one junction end. This rearrangement joins TRBV14 to TRBJ2-1, with a tentative D call TRBD1 (7 bases). The germline CDR1 and CDR2 sequences are SGHDN and FVKESK. The CDR3 consists of 11 residues. The CDR3 DNA is TGTGCCAGCAGGGGAGGAGGGGGCATGGTCTTC. This encodes CASRGGGGMVF.

This chain joins TRBV6-1 and TRBJ1-1; D remains unclear. The V end was cut by 2 bases, the J end by 1 base, with 5 bases between. Germline-derived CDR1 and CDR2 are MNHNS and SASEGT. This CDR3 is built from 13 residues. CDR3 loop: CASSESQNTEAFF. The CDR3 DNA is TGTGCCAGCAGTGAATCACAGAACACTGAAGCTTTCTTT.

The CDR3 spells CASSRSGTVYEQYF. The CDR3 DNA sequence: TGTGCCAGCAGCCGTTCCGGGACAGTCTACGAGCAGTACTTC. The chain uses TRBV7-9 and TRBJ2-7; 7 nucleotides match TRBD1. The CDR3 runs to 14 residues. The germline gives CDR1 SEHNR, CDR2 FQNEAQ (reference sequence). V was clipped by 5 bases and J by 3 bases; unmatched bases: 7.

V usage is TRBV5-4 and J usage is TRBJ1-2; possibly TRBD1 for D (6 bases). Per the germline V gene, CDR1 is SGHNT and CDR2 is YYREEE (reference sequence). Trimming took off 6 bases at V and 7 bases at J, with 25 bases between the two ends. The CDR3 covers 16 residues. This chain's CDR3 is CASTTGGAGEISGYTF. CDR3 nucleotide sequence: TGTGCCAGCACCACTGGAGGCGCAGGGGAGATTTCTGGCTACACCTTC.

The chain has TRBV18 and TRBJ1-6, with 9 bases that match TRBD1. Germline V gives CDR1 KGHSH, CDR2 LQKENI. After removal of 6 bases from V and 6 bases from J, the junction contained 15 bases not matched to a gene. The CDR3 length is 18 residues. Written as DNA, the CDR3 is TGTGCCAGCTCGCTCATTAATATACAGGGGGCCTTTAATTCACCCCTCCACTTT. Translation: CASSLINIQGAFNSPLHF.

Comments on this clone: Mismatch with germline at one junction end may stem from a read error. This chain links TRBV29-1 with TRBJ2-5; 9 nucleotides align to TRBD1. Per the germline V gene, CDR1 is SQVTM and CDR2 is ANQGSEA. The CDR3 spans 15 residues. Here the CDR3 DNA reads TGCAGCGTTGAAAGGTCCGGGACAGGGACCGGAGGGGGGAACTTC. Residues: CSVERSGTGTGGGNF.